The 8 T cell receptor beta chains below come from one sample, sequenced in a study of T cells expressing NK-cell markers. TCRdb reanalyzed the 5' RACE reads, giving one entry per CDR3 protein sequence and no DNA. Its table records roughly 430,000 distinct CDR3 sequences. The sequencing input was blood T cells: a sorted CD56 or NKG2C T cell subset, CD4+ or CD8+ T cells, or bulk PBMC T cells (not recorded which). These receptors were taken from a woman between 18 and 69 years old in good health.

This CDR3 reads CASSLWGGDNEQFF. This chain joins TRBV7-9 and TRBJ2-1; absent DNA, TCRdb's TRBD1 call cannot be checked. The germline CDR1 and CDR2 sequences are SEHNR and FQNEAQ (reference sequence). The CDR3 sequence is 14 residues long.

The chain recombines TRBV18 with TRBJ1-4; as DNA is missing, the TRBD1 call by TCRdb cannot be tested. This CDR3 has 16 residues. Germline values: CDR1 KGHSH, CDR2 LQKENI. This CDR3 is CASSYDSPSTNEKLFF.

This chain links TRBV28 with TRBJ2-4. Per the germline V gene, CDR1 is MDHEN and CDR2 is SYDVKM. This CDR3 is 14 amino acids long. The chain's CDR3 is CASSRHGVGNIQYF.

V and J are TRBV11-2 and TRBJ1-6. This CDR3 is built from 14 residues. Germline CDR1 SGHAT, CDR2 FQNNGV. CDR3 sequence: CASSLSGYNSPLHF.

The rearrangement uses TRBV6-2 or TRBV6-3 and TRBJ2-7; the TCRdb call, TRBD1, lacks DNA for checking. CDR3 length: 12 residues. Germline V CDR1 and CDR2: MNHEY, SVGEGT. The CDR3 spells CASMGHIDEQYF.

The CDR3 loop is CASSLGGARELFF. The chain employs TRBV11-2 and TRBJ2-2. Germline assignment: CDR1 SGHAT and CDR2 FQNNGV. The CDR3 is 13 amino acids.

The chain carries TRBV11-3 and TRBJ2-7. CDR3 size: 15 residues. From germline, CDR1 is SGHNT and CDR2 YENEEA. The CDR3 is CASSLGGSGSYEQYF.

CDR3 amino acids: CSVGTPNTGELFF. This rearrangement joins TRBV29-1 to TRBJ2-2; as DNA is missing, the TRBD2 call by TCRdb cannot be tested. Germline CDR1 SQVTM, CDR2 ANQGSEA. The CDR3 extends over 13 amino acids.